Here is one TCR beta chain with its context. V was pared by 10 bases and J by 4 bases, with 17 bases between. Germline lookup yields CDR1 LNHDA and CDR2 SQIVND (reference sequence). CDR3 length equals 14 residues. This sample is drawn from a study of blood T cell repertoires in COVID-19. In the study overall: Researchers got acute and convalescent COVID-19 samples from the United States, Italy and Spain. T cells, B-cell-depleted T cells, or PBMCs provided the cDNA or gDNA that served as material.

The authors' processing: Amplification with reference gene primers provided the estimates of nucleated cell counts. Produced via immunoSEQ multiplex PCR; TCRdb's table is partial and in-frame only. V, J and clone size were drawn from that table, and D and trimming were deduced from the DNA. The table records tens of thousands of clones, about nine tenths of them present only once. This TCR was sampled from a woman in her 70s with acute or convalescent COVID-19. The gene calls are TRBV19 and TRBJ1-5; D call uncertain. The sequencing sample was made of peripheral blood. CDR3 loop: CATRSLGLNQPQHF. The DNA of the CDR3 is TGTGCCACCCGAAGCCTGGGCTTAAATCAGCCCCAGCATTTT.